These 4 T cell receptor beta chains came from one sample sequenced in a study of cytomegalovirus exposure and HLA in healthy donors. Use of 60 Vbeta and 13 Jbeta primers characterized the PCR. Method: immunoSEQ multiplex PCR; TCRdb's copy keeps in-frame clones and lacks some. The data contain 100,000 or so clones, around 77% of them singletons. Sequencing was carried out using PBMCs. These receptors came from a man aged 25-45 years in good health and CMV-seronegative.

This clone has only one observation. The chain combines TRBV28 with TRBJ1-2; TRBD1 might be the D (5 bases). CDR3 length: 16 amino acids. From germline, CDR1 is MDHEN and CDR2 SYDVKM. V lost 3 bases, J lost 1 base, and 15 bases lay in between. In nucleotides, the CDR3 is TGTGCCAGCAGTTTCGTCGTGGCAGGGCTTAACTATGGCTACACCTTC. Residues: CASSFVVAGLNYGYTF.

The chain carries TRBV28 and TRBJ2-7; a possible D gene is TRBD2 (5 bases). CDR1 is MDHEN and CDR2 is SYDVKM in the germline V gene. The V gene lost 6 bases and the J gene lost 3 bases, with 15 bases spanning the gap. This CDR3 has 14 residues. The CDR3 protein is CASSQDGNVYEQYF. The CDR3 DNA reads TGTGCCAGCAGCCAGGACGGGAACGTCTACGAGCAGTACTTC.

This chain uses TRBV5-8 with TRBJ1-4; D uncertain. Germline-derived CDR1 and CDR2 are SGHTS and YDEGEE. The V and J ends lost 4 bases and 8 bases respectively, with 15 bases between them. This CDR3 region has 14 residues. The DNA of the CDR3 is TGTGCCAGCAGCCCAAGGGCCGGAGGGGAAAAACTGTTTTTT. Its protein is CASSPRAGGEKLFF.

This chain connects TRBV6-1 to TRBJ2-2, with 9 bases that match TRBD2. This CDR3 region has 15 residues. CDR1 and CDR2 from the germline V gene are MNHNS and SASEGT. V was pared by 6 bases and J by 2 bases, with 4 bases of the junction left unmatched. The CDR3 here is CASSLAGANTGELFF. Written as DNA, the CDR3 is TGTGCCAGCAGCTTAGCGGGAGCCAACACCGGGGAGCTGTTTTTT.